This T cell receptor beta chain was sequenced for a study of cytomegalovirus exposure and HLA in healthy donors. Overall study results and limits: Cytomegalovirus-associated TCR beta chains were listed, numbering 150 to 200. Judged likely to be a sequencing artifact was a cluster of highly shared sequence variants.

Concerning this clone: Its cognate antigen is unknown. One end of the junction does not line up with germline, which may come from a read error.

This PCR relied on a set of 60 Vbeta primers and 13 Jbeta primers. Sequenced by immunoSEQ multiplex PCR; TCRdb stores in-frame clones only, minus some. The table counts roughly 150,000 clones; about 1.6% lies in the top ten. The sequencing sample was made of PBMCs. This TCR derives from a woman aged 45-65 years in good health and CMV-seronegative.

This CDR3 reads CASSRDRYQETQYF. The CDR3 DNA is TGTGCTAGCAGCCGGGACAGATACCAAGAGACCCAGTACTTC. This rearrangement joins TRBV7-7 to TRBJ2-5; 7 bases are shared with TRBD1. Germline loops: CDR1 SSHAT, CDR2 FNYEAQ (reference sequence). CDR3 length equals 14 residues.